This TCR beta chain was recovered during a study of regulatory and conventional T cells in RAG deficiency. Study-level findings and limits: Shorter CDR3s in all patient subsets; >75% Treg-Tconv overlap in Omenn. Treg unique TCR beta sequences were 90 to 100-fold fewer in Omenn syndrome and CID/AS patients than controls. Shannon entropy fell and Simpson indices rose in RAG-deficient patients.

Sequencing used immunoSEQ multiplex PCR; TCRdb keeps in-frame clones, though not all of them. The sample records fewer than 35,000 clones, about 88% being singletons. Worth noting for this clone: Antigen specificity is unknown.

The V segment lost 1 base and the J segment 9 bases; nucleotides outside the gene matches: 5. CDR1 is SGHRS and CDR2 is YFSETQ in the germline V gene. This CDR3 has 14 amino acids. These data were also reused for a study on regulatory T cells. That work states: The PCR used 52 TRBV and 13 TRBJ primers. Patient repertoires had restricted TRB V-J pairs and skewed V and J usage, most in Tregs.

The chain couples TRBV5-1 to TRBJ2-3; 10 bases are shared with TRBD2. The receptor was derived from a human donor in good health. Sequencing was carried out using CD8+ T cells sorted from blood. The chain's CDR3 is CASSLPSGSATQYF. The CDR3 bases are TGCGCCAGCAGCTTGCCTAGCGGGAGCGCCACGCAGTATTTT.